This T cell receptor beta chain was sequenced for a study of blood T cell repertoires in COVID-19. For the study at large: Acute and convalescent COVID-19 samples came from the United States, Italy and Spain. In each case, the material was cDNA or gDNA derived from T cells, B-cell-depleted T cells, or PBMCs.

Germline V gene sequence: CDR1 SGHDT, CDR2 YYEEEE. V lost 0 bases to trimming and J lost 8 bases, with 9 bases between them. The CDR3 spans 14 residues. In the authors' workflow: Amplifying reference gene primers gave estimates of nucleated cell counts. Assay: immunoSEQ multiplex PCR; the TCRdb copy retains only in-frame clones and omits some. Clonal size and the V and J genes are those of that table, whereas D and trimming came from the DNA. This sample has roughly 150,000 clones, with more than 80% found just once. Followed over time, Seattle patients had been enrolled while infection was active. This rearrangement joins TRBV5-6 to TRBJ1-6, with D maybe TRBD1 (5 bases). The source material was peripheral blood. The TCR originated in a man younger than 35 with COVID-19, enrolled during active disease. The CDR3 nucleotides read TGTGCCAGCAGCTTGGAGGGGATTGATTCACCCCTCCACTTT. Translating it yields CASSLEGIDSPLHF.